Listed below are T cell receptor beta chains from one sample, sequenced in a study of CD8 T cells in ankylosing spondylitis. MiXCR, applied by TCRdb to the 5' RACE reads, yields one record per CDR3 protein. Counted here are around 130,000 distinct CDR3 sequences, about 7% occurring once; the ten biggest clones make up 10% to 15%. The sample was blood, either unsorted or a sorted T cell fraction (not recorded which). Source of these receptors: a male donor with ankylosing spondylitis or in good health (not recorded which). CDR3s include the opening cysteine and the closing phenylalanine or tryptophan. The D gene is left open where the match is weak. Expanded clones get a size class; other rows say once, few or many, or leave the size out.

CDR3aa | CDR3nt | v_gene | abundance | len | j_gene | d_gene
CSARDHQGATGEAFF | TGCAGTGCTAGAGATCACCAGGGGGCGACTGGTGAAGCTTTCTTT | TRBV20-1 | many | 15 | TRBJ1-1 | TRBD1
CATGKAGELFF | TGTGCCACCGGGAAAGCCGGGGAGCTGTTTTTT | TRBV24-1 | many | 11 | TRBJ2-2 | -
CAIAPFGGGDTQYF | TGTGCCATCGCACCCTTTGGAGGGGGAGATACGCAGTATTTT | TRBV10-3 | many | 14 | TRBJ2-3 | -
CSAREPGGPDNSPLHF | TGCAGTGCTAGAGAACCAGGGGGCCCGGATAATTCACCCCTCCACTTT | TRBV20-1 | many | 16 | TRBJ1-6 | TRBD1
CASVQGPNTEAFF | TGTGCCAGCGTCCAAGGTCCAAACACTGAAGCTTTCTTT | TRBV7-9 | many | 13 | TRBJ1-1 | -
CASSSPFSGNTIYF | TGTGCCAGCAGCTCCCCTTTCAGTGGAAACACCATATATTTT | TRBV7-9 | many | 14 | TRBJ1-3 | -
CAWSRGGGNQPQHF | TGTGCCTGGAGTCGGGGTGGTGGGAATCAGCCCCAGCATTTT | TRBV30 | many | 14 | TRBJ1-5 | -
CSGLAETDTQYF | TGCAGCGGGCTAGCAGAAACAGATACGCAGTATTTT | TRBV20-1 | many | 12 | TRBJ2-3 | -
CASILSAGQGVGPQHF | TGTGCCAGCATCCTGTCTGCCGGACAGGGTGTGGGCCCCCAGCATTTT | TRBV6-1 | many | 16 | TRBJ1-5 | TRBD1
CAIKGWDGDTYEQYF | TGTGCCATCAAGGGCTGGGACGGAGACACCTACGAGCAGTACTTC | TRBV10-3 | many | 15 | TRBJ2-7 | -
CASSGTGNPEAFF | TGCGCCAGCAGCGGCACAGGGAATCCTGAAGCTTTCTTT | TRBV5-1 | - | 13 | TRBJ1-1 | -
CASRLGKGTAEAKNIQYF | TGTGCCAGCAGACTCGGGAAGGGGACAGCCGAAGCCAAAAACATTCAGTACTTC | TRBV13 | few | 18 | TRBJ2-4 | TRBD1
CASSPGGFIYEQYF | TGTGCCAGCAGCCCAGGGGGGTTTATCTACGAGCAGTACTTC | TRBV6-1 | many | 14 | TRBJ2-7 | -
CASSGSSAYEQYF | TGTGCCAGCAGCGGGAGTTCGGCGTACGAGCAGTACTTC | TRBV6-1 | few | 13 | TRBJ2-7 | -
CASSYSGQGPYEQYF | TGTGCCAGCAGTTACTCCGGGCAGGGACCCTACGAGCAGTACTTC | TRBV6-5 | many | 15 | TRBJ2-7 | -
CASSTHRAPTDTQYF | TGTGCCAGCAGTACCCACAGGGCTCCCACAGATACGCAGTATTTT | TRBV27 | many | 15 | TRBJ2-3 | -
CASNPWRAGELFF | TGTGCCAGCAATCCTTGGAGGGCCGGGGAGCTGTTTTTT | TRBV12-3/TRBV12-4 | - | 13 | TRBJ2-2 | -
CASKDQGRSDTQYF | TGTGCCAGCAAGGATCAGGGTCGGTCAGATACGCAGTATTTT | TRBV2 | many | 14 | TRBJ2-3 | -
CASSPGQGLPEKLFF | TGTGCCAGCAGCCCCGGACAGGGGTTACCGGAAAAACTGTTTTTT | TRBV28 | many | 15 | TRBJ1-4 | TRBD1